This T cell receptor (beta chain) was identified during a study of blood T cell repertoires in COVID-19. Study-wide context: Acute-phase and convalescent COVID-19 samples originated in the United States, Italy and Spain. The analysed material was cDNA or gDNA that came from T cells, B-cell-depleted T cells, or PBMCs.

Per germline, CDR1 SGHNT and CDR2 YYREEE (reference sequence). The CDR3 runs to 13 residues. Deletions cut 4 bases from V and 7 bases from J, with 14 bases between. TCRdb's table, derived via immunoSEQ multiplex PCR, lists solely in-frame clones and lacks some. The sample consists of about 250,000 clones, 65% to 85% of them appearing once. The TCR originated in a woman aged 35 to 49 with active or convalescent COVID-19. The chain couples TRBV5-4 to TRBJ2-5; maybe TRBD1 (5 bases). The specimen sequenced was peripheral blood. The CDR3 here is CASSRDSPGTQYF. The CDR3 region has the DNA TGTGCCAGCAGCCGAGACAGTCCCGGGACCCAGTACTTC.